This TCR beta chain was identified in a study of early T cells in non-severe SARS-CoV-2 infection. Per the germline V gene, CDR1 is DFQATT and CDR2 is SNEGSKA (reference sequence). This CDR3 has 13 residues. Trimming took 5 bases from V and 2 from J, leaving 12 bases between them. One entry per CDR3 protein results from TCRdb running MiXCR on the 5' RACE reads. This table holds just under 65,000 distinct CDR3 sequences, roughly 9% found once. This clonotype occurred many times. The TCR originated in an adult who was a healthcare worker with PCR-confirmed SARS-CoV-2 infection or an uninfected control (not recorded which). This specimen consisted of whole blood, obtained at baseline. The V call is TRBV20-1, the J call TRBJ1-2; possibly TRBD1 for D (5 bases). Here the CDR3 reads CSALRQTNYGYTF. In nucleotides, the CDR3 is TGCAGTGCTCTCAGACAGACCAACTATGGCTACACCTTC.